These T cell receptor beta chains were read from a single sample in a study of blood T cell repertoires in COVID-19. Only in-frame clones appear in the TCRdb table, and some are missing; sequencing was by immunoSEQ multiplex PCR. The table records 200,000 or so clones, approximately 80% of them present only once. Sequences were obtained from PBMCs or T cells enriched from blood (not recorded which). These TCRs come from a woman aged 40 to 50 with acute COVID-19. The conserved cysteine and the conserved F or W are not part of the CDR3 here.

v_gene	CDR3aa
TRBV5-1	ASTAGGPTDTQY
TRBV6-5	ASRPAGELLYEQY
TRBV9	ASTMLAGASGELF
TRBV29-1	SVQGLENSEKLF
TRBV5-4	ASSTYSGGKETQY
TRBV3-1/TRBV3-2	ASSPSEVNTEAF
TRBV24-1	ATSEGIGGVSEKGYNEQF
TRBV19	ASRRTGDTDTQY
TRBV2	ASSEATFSGGILDEQY
TRBV10-1	ASSENTGGSYEQY
TRBV7-6	ASSLKVYAESTDTQY
TRBV11-2	ASSFQDTRNTIY
TRBV19	ASRLAGSYEQY
TRBV27	ASSLTWGANEKLF
TRBV7-2	ASCRSGGTSGNEQF
TRBV30	AWTEQGHYNSPLH
TRBV10-1	ASSAGVNRAEAF
TRBV9	ASSAEQGPLISGNTIY
TRBV12-2	ASRLSSGHYGYT
TRBV5-4	ASNNQETQY
TRBV28	ASSSPNTGQGYGYT
TRBV27	ASSGTGATEAF
TRBV11-2	ASSLAAGIYDKQY
TRBV2	ASSDVWGGLDYGYT
TRBV15	ATARGAETYNEQF
TRBV11-2	ASSSSGRVSYNEQF
TRBV4-2	ASSQVTGAGNTIY
TRBV11-2	ASSLGSISGNTIY
TRBV5-1	ASSSQSDSNTGELF
TRBV18	ASSQRQGWNTEAF
TRBV7-2	ASSLGGQFNQPQH
TRBV11-2	ASSLGQYWNTIY
TRBV4-3	ASSQDRGNYGYT
TRBV11-2	ASSLGLRADQETQY
TRBV6-5	ASRSTGTANQPQH
TRBV7-9	ASRRGGAYEQY
TRBV2	ASSRLNSNQPQH